These 3 T cell receptor beta chains originate from one sample sequenced in a study of blood T cell repertoires in COVID-19. TCRdb keeps only in-frame clones here, not all; method: immunoSEQ multiplex PCR. The sample includes under 300,000 clones, 65% to 90% of them seen just once. The sequencing sample was made of peripheral blood. These receptor sequences come from a woman in her 70s with COVID-19, enrolled during active disease.

The chain carries TRBV9 and TRBJ2-7; 8 positions match TRBD2. This CDR3 has 15 amino acids. Trimming took 2 bases from V and 2 from J; bases not matched to a gene: 6. Germline CDR1 SGDLS, CDR2 YYNGEE. As DNA, the CDR3 is TGTGCCAGCAGCGTTCGGGATAGCGGGGCCTACGAGCAGTACTTC. As protein: CASSVRDSGAYEQYF.

This rearrangement joins TRBV24-1 to TRBJ1-4; the D is unclear. Germline CDR1 is KGHDR and CDR2 is SFDVKD. Between the trimmed V and J ends, which lost 3 bases and 3 bases, there was a span of 10 bases. This CDR3 has 15 amino acids. CDR3 nucleotides: TGTGCCACCAGTGATATACAGACGGCTAATGAAAAACTGTTTTTT. It encodes CATSDIQTANEKLFF.

The chain links TRBV27 to TRBJ2-1; D gene ambiguous. Germline CDR1 MNHEY, CDR2 SMNVEV (reference sequence). Deletions cut 3 bases from V and 7 bases from J, with 13 bases between. The length of the CDR3 is 14 residues. The CDR3 sequence is CASSFPSAKNEQFF. The CDR3, as DNA: TGTGCCAGCAGTTTCCCGTCCGCGAAGAATGAGCAGTTCTTC.